Included here is one T cell receptor (beta chain) sequence, with context. These data belong to a study of blood T cell repertoires in COVID-19. Method: immunoSEQ multiplex PCR; TCRdb's copy keeps in-frame clones and lacks some. This table has just under 350,000 clones, around 90% appearing once. The CDR3 runs to 14 residues. Germline assignment: CDR1 SGHKS and CDR2 YYEKEE (reference sequence). V was clipped by 6 bases and J by 3 bases; unmatched bases: 7. Sequencing used peripheral blood. The rearrangement links TRBV5-5 to TRBJ2-3, with 7 bases lining up with TRBD2. The origin of this receptor is a woman in her late teens or twenties who had recovered from COVID-19. The CDR3 DNA is TGTGCCAGCACCTTTAAAGCGGGAACAGATACGCAGTATTTT. Translated: CASTFKAGTDTQYF.